The entry below describes one TCR beta chain. Only a few counts were recorded for this clonotype. Its antigen has not been determined. Per-base qualities were not stored, and no clone one base away is much larger. This specimen belongs to a study of T cells after yellow fever vaccination (dated by TCRdb to the late 2010s). Regarding the research as a whole: Libraries from fractions with low cell numbers were prepared with the SMART-Seq v4 Ultra Low Input RNA kit. Bulk PBMC replicates and cell subsets were isolated from blood drawn at multiple timepoints before and after both primary and secondary immunization. To track T-cell clones before and after primary and booster YFV17D yellow fever vaccination, bulk TCR alpha and beta repertoires were sequenced longitudinally. Two healthy male donors, one aged 18 to 29 and one aged 30 to 40 years, made up the cohort. General study outcomes and caveats: Computational filtering was required because FACS-sorted repertoires could contain abundant contaminating clonotypes from the bulk population. A small fraction of clonotypes showed up in both the CD4 and CD8 compartments, probably as a result of convergent recombination. Most clones expanded after primary vaccination (about 95% of CD4 and around nine tenths of CD8) were re-detected after the booster, suggesting that broad memory maintenance occurred. The study included only a couple of donors, which limits how far the findings can be generalized. Compared with the primary T-cell response, the secondary T-cell response was weaker but faster, peaking on day 5 rather than day 15.

The CDR3 holds 16 amino acids from the cysteine to the phenylalanine. The retained sequence is limited to the CDR3, 48 bases, with the frame set at the first base. Synthesis of TCR cDNA relied on 5'RACE template switching, a step that introduced a universal primer site along with unique molecular identifiers. Priming for cDNA synthesis came from both the TCR alpha and TCR beta constant segments. Libraries were amplified in two PCR steps, with sample barcodes and sequencing adapters added in the second step. Libraries were sequenced on Illumina HiSeq 2500 (2x100 bp) or NovaSeq (2x150 bp). From the authors' description of their analysis: MIGEC was used to demultiplex reads and collapse the reads into UMI consensus sequences, and MiXCR was used for V(D)J alignment. Vaccine-responding clonotypes were identified with edgeR using replicate PBMC samples, with FDR below 0.01 and a log2 fold change above 5 up to day 15 being required. Each bulk clonotype was labeled CD4 or CD8 based on which sequenced repertoire, CD4 or CD8, contained the clonotype at higher abundance. TCRdb applied fastp at Q25 and MiXCR to the public reads, then kept only in-frame beta chains. Under each unique CDR3 protein, matching rows form one entry showing the most common genes and DNA. The V and J calls and clone size are TCRdb's, not the authors'. The sample yields about 550,000 distinct CDR3 sequences; roughly 21% were counted once. The top ten constitute 14% of the sample.

Per the publication, the treatment or condition label means: live attenuated yellow fever vaccine strain. At every blood-draw timepoint, two biological replicates of bulk PBMCs were collected. PBMCs were isolated from peripheral blood using a standard Ficoll-Paque protocol. TriZol was used to extract RNA from bulk PBMCs, from CD4 and CD8 fractions, and from dextramer-positive and dextramer-negative fractions. Sequencing used PBMCs, obtained 15 days after the yellow fever booster vaccination. The chain couples TRBV21-1 to TRBJ2-2; TRBD2 reflects the table's D call only, with no check against the DNA. TRBV21-1 has pseudogene status. This receptor was taken from a man aged 25 to 40 who received the YFV17D yellow fever vaccine. The DNA sequence is TGTGCCAGCAGCACCGGGACTAGCCCTAACACCGGGGAGCTGTTTTTT. Translated, this gives CASSTGTSPNTGELFF.